The clone carrying this T cell receptor (beta chain) was recorded at least ten times. The antigen is undetermined. The source of the sample is a study of shared clonotypes between healthy human individuals. Findings and caveats of the study: Despite large depth, sorted-subset datasets appeared incompletely sequenced.

Losses at the gene ends were 3 bases for V and 5 bases for J; bases not matched to a gene: 10. Germline CDR1 SQVTM, CDR2 ANQGSEA. This CDR3 is built from 16 residues. Some clones are missing from TCRdb's copy, which holds only in-frame ones; the method was immunoSEQ multiplex PCR. The table has approximately 980,000 clones, about 80% seen once; the top ten hold approximately 1.5%. V gene TRBV29-1 combines with J gene TRBJ2-1, with 10 nucleotides matching TRBD2. Sequencing was performed on memory CD4+ T cells sorted from blood. Subset in this sample: CD45RA-negative fraction. This receptor was identified in a man between 18 and 29 years old in good health. Written as DNA, the CDR3 is TGCAGCGTTGAGACCCCGGGACTAGCGAGCAACAATGAGCAGTTCTTC. Residues: CSVETPGLASNNEQFF.